This T cell receptor (beta chain) was identified in a study of blood T cells in healthy people across ages. Study context: When template switching was applied, about one barcoded beta molecule was captured per two T cells.

Next came a second PCR, run for 7 to 11 cycles, which used a sample-barcoded 5' primer along with a J-beta primer mix. A single record per CDR3 protein comes from TCRdb applying MiXCR to the 5' RACE reads. This sample has 1.5 million to 1.9 million distinct CDR3 sequences, with 35% to 45% found just once. Collection of approximately 9.3 milliliters of peripheral blood was performed for each donor. Study-wide findings and caveats: It was found that TCR beta diversity correlated strongly with the percentage of naive T cells.

Only a few counts were recorded for this clonotype. What it binds is not known. This clonotype originated in a woman aged 18-29 years in good health. The sequencing sample was made of blood.

CDR3 sequence: CASSLSGGRNYNEQFF. CDR3 nucleotide sequence: TGTGCCAGCAGTTTATCGGGCGGGAGGAATTACAATGAGCAGTTCTTC. This rearrangement joins TRBV27 to TRBJ2-1; 8 bases align to TRBD2. Germline V CDR1 and CDR2: MNHEY, SMNVEV (reference sequence). The trim removed 0 bases at V and 4 bases at J, leaving 5 bases unmatched. This CDR3 is 16 amino acids long.